A selection of T cell receptor beta chains follows, all from one sample in a study of T cell changes during pregnancy in multiple sclerosis. The method was immunoSEQ multiplex PCR; TCRdb's version includes in-frame clones alone and lacks a portion of them. The table includes about 40,000 clones, roughly 90% detected once. The sample was CD8+ T cells from peripheral blood mononuclear cells, taken in the first trimester of pregnancy. Receptors were obtained from a female donor with multiple sclerosis, enrolled in a pregnancy study. The conserved cysteine and the conserved F or W are not part of the CDR3 here. Each record gives: clone size, J gene, V gene, CDR3 protein. The size entry is marked missing in some rows and otherwise reads once, few, many or a size class.

once TRBJ1-1 TRBV6-1 ASSRSLNTEAF
once TRBJ1-6 TRBV6-6 ASSYSNGDGSPLH
. TRBJ1-6 TRBV9 ASSVGSTDSPLH
. TRBJ1-2 TRBV27 ASSFSGGDYYGYT
. TRBJ2-7 TRBV27 ASSFGTGGYEQY
. TRBJ2-2 TRBV5-4 ASSFGLGASGGAGTGELF
once TRBJ2-1 TRBV19 ASSIRGGAILDEQF
. TRBJ1-1 TRBV11-2 ASSPQGMEYAEAF
. TRBJ2-1 TRBV27 ASSPGTGVGEQF
. TRBJ1-1 TRBV5-1 ASSLYRTAMNTEAF
. TRBJ2-1 TRBV29-1 SVDGASGGPYNEQF
. TRBJ2-5 TRBV30 AWSVPQQETQY
. TRBJ1-1 TRBV27 ASSLWGREGTEAF
. TRBJ1-4 TRBV6-6 ASSLPTPATNEKLF
. TRBJ1-4 TRBV7-9 ASSRGTTNEKLF
. TRBJ2-5 TRBV19 ASSKGALPETQY
. TRBJ1-1 TRBV2 ASSPETGDTEAF
. TRBJ2-7 TRBV11-1 ASSSWDRAYEQY
. TRBJ2-7 TRBV5-8 ALSEGTGDEQY
. TRBJ1-4 TRBV5-1 ASSVRGMVATNEKLF
. TRBJ2-7 TRBV6-5 ASSPTGTYEQY